What follows is one T cell receptor beta chain and its context. The antigen is not known. This specimen comes from a study of T cells in Graves' hyperthyroidism and ophthalmopathy. Trimming pared 5 bases from V and 7 bases from J, leaving 15 bases between. CDR3 length: 14 residues. Germline V gives CDR1 SGHAT, CDR2 FQNNGV. Overall study findings and caveats: The model foresaw ophthalmopathy a median around 6.4 months prior to onset.

Template material for amplifying TCR beta CDR3 regions consisted of RNA transcripts. With the HTBI primer set, the TCR CDR3 went through a first round of RT-PCR. TCRdb analysed the multiplex PCR reads with MiXCR anew, one entry per CDR3 protein. The data hold 450,000 to 600,000 distinct CDR3 sequences, with 15% to 20% observed a single time. This TCR came from a middle-aged man with Graves' ophthalmopathy. Source material: blood. V is TRBV11-2 and J is TRBJ2-1; D is perhaps TRBD1 (5 bases). The CDR3 protein is CASSPKGLVNEQFF. The CDR3 nucleotides are TGTGCCAGCAGCCCTAAGGGGTTGGTAAATGAGCAGTTCTTC.